Here is one TCR beta chain with its context. The specificity of this receptor is unknown. The source of the sample is a study of monozygotic twins with inflammatory bowel disease (dated by TCRdb to between 2017 and 2020). A note on the overall study: The complete study included 28 monozygotic twin pairs: 19 IBD-discordant Danish pairs and nine German pairs, of which four were IBD-concordant and five were IBD-discordant. The search for disease-associated traits relied mainly on comparing, within discordant pairs, IBD patients with their genetically identical healthy co-twins. Each individual had, on average, about 151 000 unique TCRalpha sequences and 181 000 unique TCRbeta sequences available for analysis.

Overall study outcomes, separate from this receptor: The analysis was unable to tell different T cell subtypes apart. The results gave no support for a single strong signal or clonotype linked to IBD. No difference in repertoire similarity was observed between concordant and discordant twins, possibly owing to limited statistical power. TCRbeta repertoire diversity, by inverse Simpson index, was decreased in IBD patients compared with their healthy co-twins. IBD patients shared fewer clonotypes with other individuals than healthy twins did, most markedly in patients showing signs of disease activity. Because patients were on differing immunosuppressive treatments, the repertoires may have picked up extra background noise and inter-individual variability.

From each donor, a roughly 2.5 ml peripheral blood sample was collected into PAXgene tubes and stored at -80 degrees C. Without T cell sorting, total RNA was isolated from whole blood using the PAXgene blood miRNA kit on an automated QIAcube. Peripheral blood from monozygotic twin pairs concordant or discordant for inflammatory bowel disease was subjected to deep TCRalpha and TCRbeta repertoire profiling with unique molecular barcoding. Smoking habits were recorded for all twin pairs, with individuals classified as current, former or never smokers. CDR1 and CDR2 are drawn from the germline V gene (reference sequence): DFQATT, SNEGSKA. Spanning cysteine to phenylalanine, the CDR3 consists of 13 amino acids. No DNA accompanies this entry. The library was obtained by 5' RACE. Preparation of each TCR library used approximately 3,500 ng of total RNA. cDNA was synthesized with SMARTScribe reverse transcriptase in eight separate reactions per sample. During cDNA synthesis, template switching was used to introduce unique molecular identifiers that contained a 6-nucleotide sample barcode. TCRalpha and TCRbeta cDNA was amplified in two nested PCRs of roughly 16 and 10 cycles, and bead purification was carried out after each PCR. Before amplification, cDNA was treated with uracil DNA-glycosylase and purified using the QIAquick PCR purification kit. The second PCR added Illumina TruSeq-compatible adapters along with sample-specific barcodes. TapeStation and Qubit were used to check library quality and concentration, and 4.5 to 5 ng of each library was pooled. The pooled libraries were sequenced with 2 x 100 bp reads and custom sequencing primers on an Illumina HiSeq2500 single-index Rapid Run. The published analysis was carried out like this. MiGEC version 1.2.6 was used for UMI-based consensus assembly to correct PCR and sequencing errors. MiXCR version 2.1.1 was used to carry out V(D)J alignment, clonotype assembly and CDR3 extraction. To normalise gene usage, clonotype sharing and MAIT/NKT TCR abundance, the top 1000, 10 000 and 20 000 clonotypes in each sample were analysed. Diversity was computed as the inverse Simpson index with the vegan R package after downsampling to 27 000 UMIs. Paired Mann-Whitney U tests were applied to discordant twin pairs, and Benjamini-Hochberg correction was used for multiple testing. The reads were reprocessed in TCRdb, with one entry per CDR3 protein sequence and no accompanying DNA. TCRdb's processing, not the authors' own work, is the source of the V and J calls. This sample's clone table shows approximately 210,000 distinct CDR3 sequences. Clones ranked in the top ten supply 7.5% to 9.5% of the sample.

This TCR derives from a human donor with ulcerative colitis or Crohn's disease, or a healthy co-twin of an affected twin (not recorded which). The sample was blood. The sequence joins TRBV20-1 to TRBJ1-2; the TRBD1 assignment by TCRdb is unverifiable without DNA. The CDR3 region has the sequence CSAEPTGLGGYTF.